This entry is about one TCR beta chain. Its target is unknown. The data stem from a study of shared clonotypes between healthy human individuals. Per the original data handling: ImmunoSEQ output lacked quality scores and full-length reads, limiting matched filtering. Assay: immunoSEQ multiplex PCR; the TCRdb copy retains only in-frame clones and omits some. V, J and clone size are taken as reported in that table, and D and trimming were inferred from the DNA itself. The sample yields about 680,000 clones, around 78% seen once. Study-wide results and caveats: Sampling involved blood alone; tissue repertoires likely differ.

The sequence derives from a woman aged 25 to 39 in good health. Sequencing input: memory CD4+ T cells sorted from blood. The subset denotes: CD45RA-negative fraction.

The CDR3 nucleotides read TGTGCCAGCAGTGACTCGGACTCCTACGAGCAGTACTTC. Protein sequence: CASSDSDSYEQYF. The V gene is TRBV2, the J gene TRBJ2-7, with D hard to call. V was cut by 3 bases and J by 0 bases, with 6 bases left in between. Germline CDR1 is SNHLY and CDR2 is FYNNEI. This CDR3 has 13 amino acids.